This note documents a single T cell receptor beta chain sequence. The record originates from a study of blood T cell repertoires in COVID-19. The V gene lost 4 bases and the J gene lost 2 bases, with 18 bases spanning the gap. The CDR3 length is 16 residues. Germline CDR1 reads SGHRS; CDR2 reads YFSETQ. Libraries were prepared by immunoSEQ multiplex PCR; TCRdb keeps only in-frame clonotypes and omits some of them. The sample consists of fewer than 500,000 clones, approximately 92% of them appearing once. Adults between roughly 18 and 89 years of age took part from about two dozen US areas. Which cohort a participant joined came from the clinical history participants gave.

Sequenced material: PBMCs or T cells enriched from blood (not recorded which). The clonotype was recovered from a man aged 25 to 40 who had recovered from COVID-19. This sequence joins TRBV5-1 and TRBJ2-5, with D possibly being TRBD1 (5 bases). In DNA, the CDR3 is TGCGCCAGCAGCGCAAGGGGAACCGGGTATCAAGAGACCCAGTACTTC. Its protein product is CASSARGTGYQETQYF.